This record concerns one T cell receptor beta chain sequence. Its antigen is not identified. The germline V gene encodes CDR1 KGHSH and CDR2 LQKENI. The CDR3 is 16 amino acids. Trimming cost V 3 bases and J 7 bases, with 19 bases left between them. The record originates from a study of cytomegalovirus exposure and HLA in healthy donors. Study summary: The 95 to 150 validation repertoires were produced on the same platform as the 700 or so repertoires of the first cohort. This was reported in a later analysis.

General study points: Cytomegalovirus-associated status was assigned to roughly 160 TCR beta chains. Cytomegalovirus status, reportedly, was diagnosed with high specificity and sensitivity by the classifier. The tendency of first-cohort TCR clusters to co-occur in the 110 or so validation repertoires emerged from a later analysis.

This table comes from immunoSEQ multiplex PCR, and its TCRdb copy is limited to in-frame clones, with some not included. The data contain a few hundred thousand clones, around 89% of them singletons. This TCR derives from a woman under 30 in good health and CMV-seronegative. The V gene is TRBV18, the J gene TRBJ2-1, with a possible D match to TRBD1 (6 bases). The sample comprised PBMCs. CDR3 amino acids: CASSPQRQVGANEQFF. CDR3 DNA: TGTGCCAGCTCACCTCAACGACAGGTGGGGGCTAATGAGCAGTTCTTC.